This record covers a single T cell receptor (beta chain). Its matching antigen is unknown. There are 13 residues in the CDR3. Germline CDR1 and CDR2: DFQATT and SNEGSKA (reference sequence). Template switching by 5'RACE with UMIs generated the TCR beta cDNA. TCRdb re-called the 5' RACE reads, yielding one record per CDR3 amino acid sequence without DNA. Its listing shows about 400,000 distinct CDR3 sequences. The data belong to a study of T cells expressing NK-cell markers. Background on the study: All TCR beta repertoires analysed originated from sorted CD3+CD56+NKG2C+, CD3+CD56+NKG2C- and CD3+CD56-NKG2C+ T cells. Study observations and caveats: Whether expanded NKG2C+ T cell clones were HCMV-specific remained unclear. Of CD8+ T cells, about 1.0-8% belonged to dominant NKG2C+ clonotypes in roughly six donors.

The receptor was isolated from a woman aged 45-65 years in good health. The V and J genes are TRBV20-1 and TRBJ2-1. The specimen sequenced was blood T cells: a sorted CD56 or NKG2C T cell subset, CD4+ or CD8+ T cells, or bulk PBMC T cells (not recorded which). The CDR3 sequence is CSASGRSYNEQFF.